This note documents a single T cell receptor beta chain sequence. TCRdb reanalysed the 5' RACE reads using MiXCR and keeps one entry per CDR3 protein. The table includes roughly 720,000 distinct CDR3 sequences, around a sixth detected once. Looked up from germline, CDR1 is SGHRS and CDR2 is YFSETQ. The CDR3 contains 19 residues. J was trimmed by 5 bases and V by 0 bases; bases with no gene match: 15. This sample is part of a study of identical twins. The same data also went into a second study, on T cells expressing NK-cell markers.

The TCR comes from a woman in her late teens or twenties in good health. This chain joins TRBV5-1 and TRBJ2-4; TRBD1 agrees at 9 bases. The source material was PBMCs. CDR3 sequence reads: CASSLAYTGGTGRENIQYF. CDR3 nucleotides: TGCGCCAGCAGCTTGGCGTATACGGGCGGGACAGGGAGGGAAAACATTCAGTACTTC.